These T cell receptor beta chains were read from a single sample in a study of CD8 T cells in Susac syndrome. From the immunoSEQ multiplex PCR reads, TCRdb called clonotypes with MiXCR, one entry per CDR3 protein. The table has roughly 190,000 distinct CDR3 sequences, 91% seen once. The source material was CD4+ T cells from PBMCs. Every receptor here comes from a human donor with Susac syndrome. Both conserved end residues are part of each CDR3. Fields, in order: CDR3 length, clone size, J gene, D gene, V gene, CDR3 DNA, CDR3 protein. D genes are given only for firm matches. Rows give clone size only sometimes, using once, few, many, or a class for an expanded clone.

>14|once|TRBJ1-1|-|TRBV4-1
TGCGCCAGCAGCCATCCGACAGCGAACACTGAAGCTTTCTTT
CASSHPTANTEAFF
>17|-|TRBJ2-6|-|TRBV13
TGTGCCAGCAGTCAAACAGGAGACTACTCTGGGGCCAACGTCCTGACTTTC
CASSQTGDYSGANVLTF
>13|-|TRBJ2-5|-|TRBV9
TGTGCCAGCAGCGGGGGGGGCGGTAAGACCCAGTACTTC
CASSGGGGKTQYF
>14|-|TRBJ2-2|-|TRBV12-3/TRBV12-4
TGTGCCAGCATCGGGGGCCGGGTCACCGGGGAGCTGTTTTTT
CASIGGRVTGELFF
>12|-|TRBJ1-4|-|TRBV29-1
TGCAGCTTTCGATCGGGGGGTGAAAAACTGTTTTTT
CSFRSGGEKLFF
>16|-|TRBJ2-3|-|TRBV11-3
TGTGCCAGCAGCCTCGGACTGACAACTAGCACAGATACGCAGTATTTT
CASSLGLTTSTDTQYF
>15|-|TRBJ2-1|TRBD2|TRBV5-1
TGCGCCAGCAGCTTGGATGGCGGGAGTTGGAATGAGCAGTTCTTC
CASSLDGGSWNEQFF
>15|-|TRBJ2-7|-|TRBV7-3
TGTGCCAGCAGCCAGACAGGGCTAGCGGACTACGAGCAGTACTTC
CASSQTGLADYEQYF
>13|-|TRBJ2-7|TRBD2|TRBV20-1
TGCAGTCCTGGACTAGCGGGTAGCTACGAGCAGTACTTC
CSPGLAGSYEQYF
>14|-|TRBJ2-1|TRBD1|TRBV5-6
TGTGCCAGCAGCTTGGGACAGGGGGCGTATGAGCAGTTCTTC
CASSLGQGAYEQFF
>14|once|TRBJ2-1|-|TRBV10-2
TGCGCCAGCCGGAAGACTGGGGCCGAGTATGAGCAGTTCTTC
CASRKTGAEYEQFF
>14|-|TRBJ2-5|-|TRBV20-1
TGCAGTGCTAGAGAAGGAGGGGGCGCAGAGACCCAGTACTTC
CSAREGGGAETQYF
>15|-|TRBJ1-5|TRBD1|TRBV19
TGTGCCAGTAGTGCCCGGACAGGGAACAATCAGCCCCAGCATTTT
CASSARTGNNQPQHF
>18|-|TRBJ2-1|-|TRBV6-1
TGTGCCAGCTCTAAAGGACTGCTAAGGCCCCCCAGTAACAATGAGCAGTTCTTC
CASSKGLLRPPSNNEQFF
>14|-|TRBJ1-1|-|TRBV2
TGTGCCAGCAGTGGCCTCAGGGCGGAGGCTGAAGCTTTCTTT
CASSGLRAEAEAFF
>14|-|TRBJ2-7|-|TRBV10-3
TGTGCCATCAGTGGACAGGTTAGCTCCTACGAGCAGTACTTC
CAISGQVSSYEQYF
>14|-|TRBJ2-7|TRBD2|TRBV28
TGTGCCAGCAGCGCTAGCGGGAGGGCCTACGAGCAGTACTTC
CASSASGRAYEQYF
>14|-|TRBJ1-2|TRBD1|TRBV7-9
TGTGCCAGCAGCCGAAGTCAGGGGGCGGGCGGCTACACCTTC
CASSRSQGAGGYTF
>15|once|TRBJ2-1|TRBD2|TRBV20-1
TGCAGTGCTCAGCGGGGGCCGAGCTCCTACAATGAGCAGTTCTTC
CSAQRGPSSYNEQFF
>14|-|TRBJ1-5|TRBD1|TRBV3-1
TGTGCCAGCAGCCACCAGGGGGGAGGGCAGCCCCAGCATTTT
CASSHQGGGQPQHF
>12|-|TRBJ2-5|-|TRBV19
TGTGCCAGTAGTATAAATGGAGAGACCCAGTACTTC
CASSINGETQYF
>14|-|TRBJ1-4|-|TRBV19
TGTGCCAGTAGTATATCAAGGGGCCCTGAAAAACTGTTTTTT
CASSISRGPEKLFF
>17|-|TRBJ2-1|TRBD2|TRBV15
TGTGCCACCAGCAGAGATCGGGGAAGCGGGAGGGCCTCTGAGCAGTTCTTC
CATSRDRGSGRASEQFF
>12|-|TRBJ2-7|-|TRBV7-2
TGTGCCAGCAGCTTAAGAGCGCGAGAGCAGTACTTC
CASSLRAREQYF
>14|-|TRBJ2-1|-|TRBV28
TGTGCCAGCAGTTTTTTTAGATCCTACAATGAGCAGTTCTTC
CASSFFRSYNEQFF
>15|-|TRBJ1-1|TRBD1|TRBV2
TGTGCCAGCAGTGGCGACAGGGGCTTCAACACTGAAGCTTTCTTT
CASSGDRGFNTEAFF
>15|-|TRBJ2-5|TRBD2|TRBV4-1
TGCGCCAGCAGCCACGCAGCGGGAGGGCCTGAGACCCAGTACTTC
CASSHAAGGPETQYF
>13|-|TRBJ1-4|TRBD1|TRBV28
TGTGCCAGCAGTTCGGGACAGGACGAAAAACTGTTTTTT
CASSSGQDEKLFF
>16|-|TRBJ1-2|TRBD1|TRBV3-1
TGTGCCAGCAGCCAATCTGAGACAGGGGGCGCATATGGCTACACCTTC
CASSQSETGGAYGYTF
>14|-|TRBJ2-3|-|TRBV12-2
TGTGCAAGTCGCCCGGCATTCCACACAGATACGCAGTATTTT
CASRPAFHTDTQYF
>18|-|TRBJ2-6|TRBD1|TRBV5-1
TGCGCCAGCAGTGGGGGACAGGGGCCTTTTTCTGGGGCCAACGTCCTGACTTTC
CASSGGQGPFSGANVLTF
>15|-|TRBJ2-1|-|TRBV18
TGTGCCAGCTCACCAACACAGGCCAAATACAATGAGCAGTTCTTC
CASSPTQAKYNEQFF
>14|-|TRBJ1-2|-|TRBV24-1
TGTGCCACCAGTGATGCCGGGGAGCTCTATGGCTACACCTTC
CATSDAGELYGYTF
>14|-|TRBJ2-1|-|TRBV5-4
TGTGCCAGCAGCTTGGATGTGGGTAGGAATGAGCAGTTCTTC
CASSLDVGRNEQFF
>12|-|TRBJ1-2|-|TRBV7-2
TGTGCCAGCAGCTTAGATTTCGTGGGCTACACCTTC
CASSLDFVGYTF
>17|-|TRBJ1-5|TRBD1|TRBV20-1
TGCAGTGCTAGAATTCGGAGGACAGGGGAAAGTAATCAACCCCAGCATTTT
CSARIRRTGESNQPQHF
>18|once|TRBJ2-7|-|TRBV7-8
TGTGCCAGCAGCTCCCGTCCCCTACAGGGGACTATCTCCTACGAGCAGTACTTC
CASSSRPLQGTISYEQYF
>13|-|TRBJ1-2|-|TRBV30
TGTGCCTGGAGTGATGGACAACTCGGTGGCTACACCTTC
CAWSDGQLGGYTF
>14|-|TRBJ1-2|-|TRBV28
TGTGCCAGCAGTTCCCTACAGGTTAACTATGGCTACACCTTC
CASSSLQVNYGYTF
>14|-|TRBJ2-1|TRBD1|TRBV29-1
TGCAGCGTTGAAGCCAGGGGGACCTACAATGAGCAGTTCTTC
CSVEARGTYNEQFF
>16|once|TRBJ2-7|-|TRBV15
TGTGCCACCAGCAGAGTATTAGATTCAGGGTCGGGCGAGCAGTACTTC
CATSRVLDSGSGEQYF
>14|-|TRBJ1-2|-|TRBV18
TGTGCCAGCTCTCCCGACAGAGAATTCTATGGCTACACCTTC
CASSPDREFYGYTF
>15|-|TRBJ1-4|TRBD1|TRBV5-6
TGTGCCAGCAGCTTCAGAGGGACAGCTAATGAAAAACTGTTTTTT
CASSFRGTANEKLFF
>17|-|TRBJ2-1|-|TRBV20-1
TGCAGTGCTAGAGACCGAAGGGGCTCGAGCTCCTACAATGAGCAGTTCTTC
CSARDRRGSSSYNEQFF
>16|-|TRBJ2-7|TRBD2|TRBV3-1
TGTGCCAGCAGCCCACTAGGACCTAGCGGGAGAGGTGAGCAGTACTTC
CASSPLGPSGRGEQYF
>15|-|TRBJ2-5|-|TRBV9
TGTGCCAGCAGCGTAGGGGGGCTGACTCAAGAGACCCAGTACTTC
CASSVGGLTQETQYF
>16|-|TRBJ1-2|TRBD1|TRBV18
TGTGCCAGCTCACCCGGGACAGGGATGTCCGGAAATGGCTACACCTTC
CASSPGTGMSGNGYTF